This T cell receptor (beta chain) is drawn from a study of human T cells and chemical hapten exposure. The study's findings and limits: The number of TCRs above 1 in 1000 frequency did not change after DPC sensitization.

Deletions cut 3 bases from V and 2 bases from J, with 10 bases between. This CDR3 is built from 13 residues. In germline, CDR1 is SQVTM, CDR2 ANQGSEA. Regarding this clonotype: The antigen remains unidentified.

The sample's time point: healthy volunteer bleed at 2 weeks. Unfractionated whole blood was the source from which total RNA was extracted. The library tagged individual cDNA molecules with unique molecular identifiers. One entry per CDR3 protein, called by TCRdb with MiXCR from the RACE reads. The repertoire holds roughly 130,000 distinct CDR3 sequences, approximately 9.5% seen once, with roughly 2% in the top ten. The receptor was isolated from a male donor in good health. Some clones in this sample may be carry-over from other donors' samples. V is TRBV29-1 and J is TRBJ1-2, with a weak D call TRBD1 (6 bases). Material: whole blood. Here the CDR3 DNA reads TGCAGCGTTGAGGGCAGGGGAAACTATGGCTACACCTTC. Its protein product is CSVEGRGNYGYTF.